One and the same sample provided the 19 T cell receptor beta chains below, sequenced in a study of beta chain features in type 1 diabetes. Reverse transcribing all isolated RNA meant expressed TCRB transcripts were sequenced. Assay: immunoSEQ multiplex PCR; the TCRdb copy retains only in-frame clones and omits some. The sample lists 120,000 to 150,000 clones; nearly 50% were seen once. The source material was Tregs from blood. These receptors were collected from a man between 18 and 35 years old in good health.

The chain uses TRBV28 and TRBJ2-7; 7 bases fit TRBD1. Germline V gene lookup returns CDR1 MDHEN and CDR2 SYDVKM. This CDR3 has 14 residues. V dropped 8 bases and J dropped 11; count of bases not matched to a gene: 18. DNA of the CDR3: TGTGCCAGCGGCACAGCGGACAGGCCCTTCGTTGAGTACTTC. Translation gives CASGTADRPFVEYF. Combining the CDR3 with reference TRBV28 and TRBJ2-7 gives the whole variable domain DVKVTQSSRYLVKRTGEKVFLECVQDMDHENMFWYRQDPGLGLRLIYFSYDVKMKEKGDIPEGYSVSREKKERFSLILESASTNQTSMYLCASGTADRPFVEYFGPGTRLTVT.

This clone was seen a few times. V and J are TRBV7-9 and TRBJ1-2; D remains unclear. Germline V lookup: CDR1 SEHNR, CDR2 FQNEAQ (reference sequence). Trimming removed 5 bases at V and 8 bases at J, with 15 bases between. The CDR3 runs 13 residues. The CDR3 DNA sequence: TGTGCCAGCAGCCGTACAGACCTCTTAGGCTACACCTTC. Its protein is CASSRTDLLGYTF. Complete variable domain (other parts from reference TRBV7-9 and TRBJ1-2): DTGVSQNPRHKITKRGQNVTFRCDPISEHNRLYWYRQTLGQGPEFLTYFQNEAQLEKSRLLSDRFSAERPKGSFSTLEIQRTEQGDSAMYLCASSRTDLLGYTFGSGTRLTVV.

This clone was found a few times. The rearrangement uses TRBV29-1 and TRBJ2-7, with D possibly matching TRBD2 (7 bases). The CDR3 contains 17 residues. V was pared by 0 bases and J by 0 bases, with 18 bases between. From germline, CDR1 is SQVTM and CDR2 ANQGSEA. CDR3 sequence: CSVEDRDTQRGSYEQYF. CDR3 coding DNA: TGCAGCGTTGAAGATAGGGACACACAGCGGGGCTCCTACGAGCAGTACTTC.

This chain links TRBV14 with TRBJ1-2, with D unresolved. Germline loops: CDR1 SGHDN, CDR2 FVKESK. V dropped 0 bases and J dropped 8 bases, with 16 bases sitting between them. CDR3 size: 15 residues. CDR3: CASSQDLLEGRGYTF. The CDR3 DNA sequence: TGTGCCAGCAGCCAAGACCTCTTAGAGGGCAGAGGCTACACCTTC.

This chain uses TRBV29-1 with TRBJ2-2; possible D gene TRBD2, 6 bases. V lost 7 bases, J lost 3 bases, and 18 bases lay in between. This CDR3 is 15 amino acids long. Germline CDR1 and CDR2: SQVTM and ANQGSEA. CDR3 in DNA: TGCAGCGCCTTTCGGAGCGGGCCCCACACCGGGGAGCTGTTTTTT. It codes for CSAFRSGPHTGELFF.

The J gene is TRBJ2-5, the V gene TRBV10-3; 10 bases are shared with TRBD2. The V gene end was trimmed by 4 bases and the J gene end by 2 bases; junction bases not matched to a gene: 7. The CDR3 has 16 amino acids. Germline loops: CDR1 ENHRY, CDR2 SYGVKD. The CDR3 loop reads CAISGGSSGGQETQYF. The CDR3 DNA reads as TGTGCCATCAGTGGTGGATCTAGCGGGGGACAAGAGACCCAGTACTTC.

The chain links TRBV28 to TRBJ1-5; 7 positions agree with TRBD1. The CDR3 consists of 15 residues. Unmatched junction bases numbered 9, after V lost 6 bases and J lost 4 bases. Germline V gene lookup returns CDR1 MDHEN and CDR2 SYDVKM. This chain's CDR3 is CASRSTGTVNQPQHF. CDR3 sequence (DNA): TGTGCCAGCAGATCAACCGGGACAGTTAATCAGCCCCAGCATTTT.

This clone appeared a few times. The genes are TRBV7-2 and TRBJ2-1; TRBD1 agrees at 8 bases. Germline CDR1 reads SGHTA; CDR2 reads FQGNSA. This CDR3 region has 15 residues. Trimming at V came to 1 base and at J to 4 bases, leaving 3 bases not matched to a gene. The CDR3 loop reads CASSLVGQAYNEQFF. CDR3 DNA: TGTGCCAGCAGCTTAGTGGGACAGGCTTACAATGAGCAGTTCTTC.

This clone showed up just a few times. V gene TRBV7-9 combines with J gene TRBJ2-1, with TRBD1 matching 7 bases. Germline V gives CDR1 SEHNR, CDR2 FQNEAQ (reference sequence). Unmatched junction bases numbered 5, after V lost 4 bases and J lost 5 bases. The CDR3 totals 14 residues. The CDR3 protein is CASSSNRGHNEQFF. CDR3 coding DNA: TGTGCCAGCAGCTCTAACAGGGGTCACAATGAGCAGTTCTTC.

The chain couples TRBV7-9 to TRBJ2-7, with unresolved D. From germline, CDR1 is SEHNR and CDR2 FQNEAQ (reference sequence). V was trimmed by 1 base and J by 3 bases, leaving 10 bases between them. There are 14 residues in the CDR3. CDR3 amino acids: CASSLEEASYEQYF. CDR3 nucleotide sequence: TGTGCCAGCAGCTTAGAAGAGGCTAGCTACGAGCAGTACTTC.

This clone was seen a handful of times. This chain links TRBV6-6 with TRBJ1-2; weak D call: TRBD1 (5 bases). Germline loops: CDR1 MNHNY, CDR2 SVGAGI (reference sequence). The ends were cut back, 0 bases at V and 6 bases at J, with 14 bases in the middle. The CDR3 loop spans 15 amino acids. This CDR3 is CASSYSGLSGDGYTF. The CDR3, as DNA: TGTGCCAGCAGTTACTCGGGCCTTTCGGGGGATGGCTACACCTTC.

V gene TRBV29-1 combines with J gene TRBJ1-2, with D tentatively TRBD1 (6 bases). Per the germline V gene, CDR1 is SQVTM and CDR2 is ANQGSEA. The V gene lost 4 bases and the J gene lost 2 bases, with 11 bases spanning the gap. The length of the CDR3 is 13 residues. The CDR3 is CSVGRTVNYGYTF. The CDR3 bases are TGCAGCGTTGGTCGGACAGTGAACTATGGCTACACCTTC. Supplemented by reference TRBV29-1 and TRBJ1-2, the full variable domain reads SAVISQKPSRDICQRGTSLTIQCQVDSQVTMMFWYRQQPGQSLTLIATANQGSEATYESGFVIDKFPISRPNLTFSTLTVSNMSPEDSSIYLCSVGRTVNYGYTFGSGTRLTVV.

This clone was found a few times. The V gene is TRBV27, the J gene TRBJ2-7, with no clear D. Germline values: CDR1 MNHEY, CDR2 SMNVEV (reference sequence). The CDR3 has 13 residues. V lost 5 bases and J lost 3, with 11 bases in between. CDR3 loop: CASSLGALYEQYF. The CDR3 DNA follows: TGTGCCAGCAGTCTAGGTGCGCTCTACGAGCAGTACTTC.

The rearrangement joins TRBV19 to TRBJ1-5, with 8 bases identical to TRBD1. The CDR3 is 14 amino acids. After removal of 10 bases from V and 4 bases from J, the junction contained 9 bases not matched to a gene. CDR1 is LNHDA and CDR2 is SQIVND in the germline V gene (reference sequence). The CDR3 DNA is TGTGCCACCACGACAGGGGAAATAAATCAGCCCCAGCATTTT. Protein product: CATTTGEINQPQHF.

A few counts support this clone. The V call is TRBV30, the J call TRBJ2-5, with 7 bases fitting TRBD1. Germline assignment: CDR1 GTSNPN and CDR2 SVGIG (reference sequence). The V segment lost 2 bases and the J segment 5 bases; nucleotides outside the gene matches: 2. This CDR3 is built from 12 residues. The CDR3 spells CAWSFRGETQYF. CDR3 DNA: TGTGCCTGGAGTTTCAGGGGGGAGACCCAGTACTTC.

J is TRBJ1-1 and V is TRBV11-2; 7 nucleotides match TRBD1. Germline CDR1 is SGHAT and CDR2 is FQNNGV. CDR3 length: 14 residues. The trim removed 5 bases at V and 1 base at J, leaving 4 bases unmatched. The CDR3 bases are TGTGCCAGCAGCGTGACAGGGCCGAACACTGAAGCTTTCTTT. Protein sequence: CASSVTGPNTEAFF. The full variable domain, in which reference TRBV11-2 and TRBJ1-1 provide the parts outside the CDR3, is EAGVAQSPRYKIIEKRQSVAFWCNPISGHATLYWYQQILGQGPKLLIQFQNNGVVDDSQLPKDRFSAERLKGVDSTLKIQPAKLEDSAVYLCASSVTGPNTEAFFGQGTRLTVV.

The rearrangement uses TRBV5-6 and TRBJ2-5; 11 bases are a match to TRBD2. CDR1 and CDR2 from the germline V gene are SGHDT and YYEEEE. V was pared by 4 bases and J by 2 bases, with 4 bases of the junction left unmatched. The CDR3 loop spans 15 amino acids. CDR3 protein: CASSPTSGVQETQYF. The CDR3 DNA reads as TGTGCCAGCAGCCCGACTAGCGGGGTACAAGAGACCCAGTACTTC.

The genes are TRBV6-5 and TRBJ2-1; 11 nucleotides align to TRBD2. The CDR3 runs to 13 residues. V lost 4 bases and J lost 12; bases outside the gene matches: 5. Per germline, CDR1 MNHEY and CDR2 SVGAGI. The chain's CDR3 is CASSLIAGGSQFF. The CDR3 DNA reads TGTGCCAGCAGTTTGATAGCGGGAGGGTCGCAGTTCTTC.

In its sample, this clone was seen a few times. The chain employs TRBV11-1 and TRBJ2-1; TRBD1 agrees at 7 bases. This CDR3 contains 14 residues. The V segment lost 5 bases and the J segment 0 bases; nucleotides outside the gene matches: 1. Germline-derived CDR1 and CDR2 are SGHAT and FQDESV (reference sequence). In nucleotides, the CDR3 is TGTGCCAGCAGCCGGACAGGCTCCTACAATGAGCAGTTCTTC. Its protein product is CASSRTGSYNEQFF.